A single sample is the source of the 9 T cell receptor beta chains below, sequenced in a study of blood T cell repertoires in COVID-19. Generated by immunoSEQ multiplex PCR, the TCRdb table keeps only in-frame clones and is missing some. Among approximately 76,000 clones listed, about 80% were seen once. The sample was peripheral blood. These TCRs come from a man aged 45-60 years with acute or convalescent COVID-19.

V and J are TRBV7-2 and TRBJ1-5, with a tentative D call TRBD1 (5 bases). CDR1 and CDR2 (germline): SGHTA, FQGNSA. This CDR3 spans 15 amino acids. V was cut by 1 base and J by 7 bases, with 14 bases left in between. The CDR3 DNA follows: TGTGCCAGCAGCTTAGTTCCAGGGTCAGGACAGCCCCAGCATTTT. The encoded protein is CASSLVPGSGQPQHF. Together with reference TRBV7-2 and TRBJ1-5, the CDR3 gives the full variable domain: GAGVSQSPSNKVTEKGKDVELRCDPISGHTALYWYRQSLGQGLEFLIYFQGNSAPDKSGLPSDRFSAERTGGSVSTLTIQRTQQEDSAVYLCASSLVPGSGQPQHFGDGTRLSIL.

The chain is built from TRBV28 and TRBJ2-3; 9 bases fit TRBD2. From germline, CDR1 is MDHEN and CDR2 SYDVKM. Trimming cost V 2 bases and J 1 base; bases outside gene matches: 7. This CDR3 is built from 17 residues. This CDR3 reads CASSLAGGLAGTDTQYF. The CDR3 nucleotides are TGTGCCAGCAGTTTAGCGGGGGGACTAGCAGGCACAGATACGCAGTATTTT.

The V and J genes are TRBV5-6 and TRBJ2-2; 11 bases align to TRBD1. The CDR3 is 14 residues long. V shed 4 bases and J 6 bases; nucleotides not matched to a gene: 2. Germline V gene data show CDR1 as SGHDT and CDR2 as YYEEEE. The DNA for the CDR3 is TGTGCCAGCAGCCGGGACAGGGGGGCCGGGGAGCTGTTTTTT. Encoded protein: CASSRDRGAGELFF.

This clone has more than one count but fewer than ten. CDR3 in DNA: TGTGCCAGCAGTTATTCTGGGCGCCTAAGGCACAATGAGCAGTTCTTC. The encoded protein is CASSYSGRLRHNEQFF. This chain uses TRBV6-2 or TRBV6-3 with TRBJ2-1; unclear D gene. The CDR3 has 16 amino acids. Germline values: CDR1 MNHEY, CDR2 SVGEGT. V gave up 3 bases and J gave up 5 bases, with 17 bases separating them.

The genes are TRBV27 and TRBJ1-6; D might be TRBD1 (5 bases). From germline, CDR1 is MNHEY and CDR2 SMNVEV (reference sequence). This CDR3 region has 14 residues. Trimming took off 6 bases at V and 5 bases at J, with 11 bases between the two ends. The CDR3 reads CASSYDRNNSPLHF. The DNA of the CDR3 is TGTGCCAGCAGCTACGACAGAAATAATTCACCCCTCCACTTT.

V and J are TRBV4-1 and TRBJ1-2; the match to TRBD1 covers 9 bases. The V segment lost 1 base and the J segment 4 bases; nucleotides outside the gene matches: 7. Germline V CDR1 and CDR2: MGHRA, YSYEKL. CDR3 size: 16 residues. In nucleotides, the CDR3 is TGCGCCAGCAGCCAAGGACAGGGGGGCTTAAGCTATGGCTACACCTTC. The encoded protein is CASSQGQGGLSYGYTF.

The chain uses TRBV10-3 and TRBJ2-5, with 10 bases lining up with TRBD2. CDR1 ENHRY and CDR2 SYGVKD come from the germline V gene. V gave up 2 bases and J gave up 5 bases; unmatched junction bases: 8. There are 16 residues in the CDR3. The CDR3 bases are TGTGCCATCAGTGAGGGGGCTAGCGGGGGTACGGAGACCCAGTACTTC. Encoded protein: CAISEGASGGTETQYF.

The chain carries TRBV6-5 and TRBJ2-2; D is possibly TRBD2 (5 bases). CDR1 is MNHEY and CDR2 is SVGAGI in the germline V gene. The CDR3 sequence is 12 residues long. The germline V and J ends were trimmed by 7 bases and 6 bases, with 9 bases remaining between them. The CDR3: CASTKRPGELFF. CDR3 in DNA: TGTGCCAGCACTAAGCGGCCCGGGGAGCTGTTTTTT.

V usage is TRBV10-1 and J usage is TRBJ2-7; D is unclear. The germline V and J ends were trimmed by 3 bases and 1 base, with 4 bases remaining between them. Germline CDR1 and CDR2: WNHNN and SYGVQD (reference sequence). The CDR3 contains 12 residues. This chain's CDR3 is CASSDISYEQYF. CDR3 sequence (DNA): TGCGCCAGCAGTGATATTTCCTACGAGCAGTACTTC.